This T cell receptor (beta chain) came from a study of post-analysis software for immune sequencing data. cDNA libraries for TCR beta contained unique molecular identifiers. TCRdb passed the PCR reads through MiXCR, listing each CDR3 protein once. The data show fewer than 700,000 distinct CDR3 sequences, around 47% seen once. Details on this clonotype: Its antigen is undetermined.

Study-wide results and limits: Among a few TRBV segments more frequent in patients than controls were TRBV5-6, TRBV5-1 and TRBV20-1. The study found significantly lower normalized Chao1 diversity in multiple sclerosis patients than in controls.

Germline-derived CDR1 and CDR2 are MNHEY and SMNVEV (reference sequence). The CDR3 has 16 residues. This chain links TRBV27 with TRBJ2-5; TRBD1 matches 10 bases. The tail of the sequence fits TRBJ2-7 better, so the J call may be wrong. The sequenced sample consisted of blood. The receptor comes from a girl between 10 and 17 years old with multiple sclerosis. CDR3 DNA: TGTGCCAGCAGCCGGGACAGGGGTAACATTTTCTACGAGCAGTACTTC. Its protein product is CASSRDRGNIFYEQYF.